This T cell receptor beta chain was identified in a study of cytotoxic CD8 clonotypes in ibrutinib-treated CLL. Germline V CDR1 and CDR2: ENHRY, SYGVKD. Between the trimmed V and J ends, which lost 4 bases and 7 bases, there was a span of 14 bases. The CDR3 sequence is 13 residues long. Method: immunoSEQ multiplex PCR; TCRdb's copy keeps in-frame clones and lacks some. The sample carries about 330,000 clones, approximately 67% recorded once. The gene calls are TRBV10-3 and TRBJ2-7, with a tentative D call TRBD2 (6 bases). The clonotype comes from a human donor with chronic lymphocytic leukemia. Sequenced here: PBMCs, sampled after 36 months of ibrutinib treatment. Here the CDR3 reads CAISAEGPLEQYF. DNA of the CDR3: TGTGCCATCAGTGCGGAGGGCCCCTTGGAGCAGTACTTC.